This T cell receptor beta chain is drawn from a study of cytomegalovirus exposure and HLA in healthy donors. Overall study results and limits: Confirmation was obtained in vitro that a few CMV-associated chains are specific for CMV antigens.

These donors, healthy bone marrow donors, were studied. 13 Jbeta primers and 60 Vbeta primers were used for the PCR. Libraries were prepared by immunoSEQ multiplex PCR; TCRdb keeps only in-frame clonotypes and omits some of them. This table has 100,000 or so clones, 10% to 15% appearing once. This clone was seen a handful of times. What it binds is not known. Trimming took off 2 bases at V and 0 bases at J, with 11 bases between the two ends. This CDR3 contains 15 residues. Per germline, CDR1 SGDLS and CDR2 YYNGEE. The chain links TRBV9 to TRBJ2-5, with no clear D. The receptor was isolated from a man in his forties in good health and CMV-seropositive. Sample: PBMCs. CDR3 loop: CASSVGSYDQETQYF. In DNA, the CDR3 is TGTGCCAGCAGCGTGGGCAGTTACGACCAAGAGACCCAGTACTTC. Based on the CDR3 plus reference TRBV9 and TRBJ2-5, the full variable domain is DSGVTQTPKHLITATGQRVTLRCSPRSGDLSVYWYQQSLDQGLQFLIQYYNGEERAKGNILERFSAQQFPDLHSELNLSSLELGDSALYFCASSVGSYDQETQYFGPGTRLLVL.